This T cell receptor (beta chain) is from a study of T cell responses to AZD1222 COVID-19 vaccine. This clone was seen more than once but under ten times. Some clones are missing from TCRdb's copy, which holds only in-frame ones; the method was immunoSEQ multiplex PCR. Found here are about 120,000 clones, 85% to 90% of them singletons; the top ten hold 3.5%. The CDR3 sequence is 17 residues long. Germline V gives CDR1 MDHEN, CDR2 SYDVKM. V was clipped by 4 bases and J by 2 bases; unmatched bases: 13. This clonotype originated in an adult who received the AZD1222 COVID-19 vaccine. The rearrangement joins TRBV28 to TRBJ2-5; 7 bases are shared with TRBD1. Sequenced here: peripheral blood, sampled 28 days after the second AZD1222 dose. CDR3 nucleotides: TGTGCCAGCAGTTCAGTACTTAGGGGGACAGCTCAAGAGACCCAGTACTTC. Protein product: CASSSVLRGTAQETQYF.